These 2 T cell receptor beta chains originate from one sample sequenced in a study of blood T cell repertoires in COVID-19. The protocol was immunoSEQ multiplex PCR, while the TCRdb copy is restricted to in-frame clones and leaves out a portion. The table records about 470,000 clones, roughly nine tenths of them present only once. Sequencing input: PBMCs or T cells enriched from blood (not recorded which). These receptors were collected from a woman in her late teens or twenties who had recovered from COVID-19.

The chain links TRBV28 to TRBJ2-3, with 12 bases aligning to TRBD2. Unmatched junction bases numbered 8, after V lost 6 bases and J lost 7 bases. CDR3 size: 15 residues. CDR1 and CDR2 (germline): MDHEN, SYDVKM. CDR3 in amino acids: CASSSTSGGRYTQYF. The CDR3 coding sequence is TGTGCCAGCAGCTCCACTAGCGGGGGGAGGTATACGCAGTATTTT.

As for this clone: Mismatch with germline at one junction end may stem from a read error. This chain connects TRBV11-3 to TRBJ2-1; D possibly corresponds to TRBD2 (7 bases). Germline loops: CDR1 SGHNT, CDR2 YENEEA. CDR3 length: 14 amino acids. CDR3 bases: TGTGCCAGCAGCTTAGATGCGGGCGGGGGCCCCCCCATCTTC. Its protein product is CASSLDAGGGPPIF.